Detailed here is one T cell receptor beta chain. Its target is not known. Semi-nested PCR with Nested Universal Primer A followed constant-region reverse priming of full-length variable regions. TCRdb itself ran the 5' RACE reads through MiXCR, one entry per CDR3 protein. This table holds around 43,000 distinct CDR3 sequences, approximately 19% found once. CDR1 and CDR2 from the germline V gene are SGHTA and FQGNSA. Trimming shortened V by 0 bases and J by 6 bases, and 3 bases separated the two germline ends. The CDR3 contains 12 residues. Study observations and caveats: Tumor Tregs overlapped most with tumor, then blood, naive CD4+ cells. Tumor memory CD4+ T cell TCR gene usage was found to cluster with blood and lymph node memory CD4+ cells and with lymph node naive CD4+ cells. Larger-cohort validation covered only one TCR beta V-J rearrangement.

The source material was naive CD4+ T cells sorted from a lymph node. Subset reported: naive CD4+ T cells, CD4+CD45RA+CD25-. The chain employs TRBV7-2 and TRBJ1-5; no clear D. This TCR was sampled from a female donor with breast cancer. CDR3 nucleotide sequence: TGTGCCAGCAGCTTAGCGGGTCAGCCCCAGCATTTT. Amino acids: CASSLAGQPQHF. Complete variable domain (other parts from reference TRBV7-2 and TRBJ1-5): GAGVSQSPSNKVTEKGKDVELRCDPISGHTALYWYRQSLGQGLEFLIYFQGNSAPDKSGLPSDRFSAERTGGSVSTLTIQRTQQEDSAVYLCASSLAGQPQHFGDGTRLSIL.